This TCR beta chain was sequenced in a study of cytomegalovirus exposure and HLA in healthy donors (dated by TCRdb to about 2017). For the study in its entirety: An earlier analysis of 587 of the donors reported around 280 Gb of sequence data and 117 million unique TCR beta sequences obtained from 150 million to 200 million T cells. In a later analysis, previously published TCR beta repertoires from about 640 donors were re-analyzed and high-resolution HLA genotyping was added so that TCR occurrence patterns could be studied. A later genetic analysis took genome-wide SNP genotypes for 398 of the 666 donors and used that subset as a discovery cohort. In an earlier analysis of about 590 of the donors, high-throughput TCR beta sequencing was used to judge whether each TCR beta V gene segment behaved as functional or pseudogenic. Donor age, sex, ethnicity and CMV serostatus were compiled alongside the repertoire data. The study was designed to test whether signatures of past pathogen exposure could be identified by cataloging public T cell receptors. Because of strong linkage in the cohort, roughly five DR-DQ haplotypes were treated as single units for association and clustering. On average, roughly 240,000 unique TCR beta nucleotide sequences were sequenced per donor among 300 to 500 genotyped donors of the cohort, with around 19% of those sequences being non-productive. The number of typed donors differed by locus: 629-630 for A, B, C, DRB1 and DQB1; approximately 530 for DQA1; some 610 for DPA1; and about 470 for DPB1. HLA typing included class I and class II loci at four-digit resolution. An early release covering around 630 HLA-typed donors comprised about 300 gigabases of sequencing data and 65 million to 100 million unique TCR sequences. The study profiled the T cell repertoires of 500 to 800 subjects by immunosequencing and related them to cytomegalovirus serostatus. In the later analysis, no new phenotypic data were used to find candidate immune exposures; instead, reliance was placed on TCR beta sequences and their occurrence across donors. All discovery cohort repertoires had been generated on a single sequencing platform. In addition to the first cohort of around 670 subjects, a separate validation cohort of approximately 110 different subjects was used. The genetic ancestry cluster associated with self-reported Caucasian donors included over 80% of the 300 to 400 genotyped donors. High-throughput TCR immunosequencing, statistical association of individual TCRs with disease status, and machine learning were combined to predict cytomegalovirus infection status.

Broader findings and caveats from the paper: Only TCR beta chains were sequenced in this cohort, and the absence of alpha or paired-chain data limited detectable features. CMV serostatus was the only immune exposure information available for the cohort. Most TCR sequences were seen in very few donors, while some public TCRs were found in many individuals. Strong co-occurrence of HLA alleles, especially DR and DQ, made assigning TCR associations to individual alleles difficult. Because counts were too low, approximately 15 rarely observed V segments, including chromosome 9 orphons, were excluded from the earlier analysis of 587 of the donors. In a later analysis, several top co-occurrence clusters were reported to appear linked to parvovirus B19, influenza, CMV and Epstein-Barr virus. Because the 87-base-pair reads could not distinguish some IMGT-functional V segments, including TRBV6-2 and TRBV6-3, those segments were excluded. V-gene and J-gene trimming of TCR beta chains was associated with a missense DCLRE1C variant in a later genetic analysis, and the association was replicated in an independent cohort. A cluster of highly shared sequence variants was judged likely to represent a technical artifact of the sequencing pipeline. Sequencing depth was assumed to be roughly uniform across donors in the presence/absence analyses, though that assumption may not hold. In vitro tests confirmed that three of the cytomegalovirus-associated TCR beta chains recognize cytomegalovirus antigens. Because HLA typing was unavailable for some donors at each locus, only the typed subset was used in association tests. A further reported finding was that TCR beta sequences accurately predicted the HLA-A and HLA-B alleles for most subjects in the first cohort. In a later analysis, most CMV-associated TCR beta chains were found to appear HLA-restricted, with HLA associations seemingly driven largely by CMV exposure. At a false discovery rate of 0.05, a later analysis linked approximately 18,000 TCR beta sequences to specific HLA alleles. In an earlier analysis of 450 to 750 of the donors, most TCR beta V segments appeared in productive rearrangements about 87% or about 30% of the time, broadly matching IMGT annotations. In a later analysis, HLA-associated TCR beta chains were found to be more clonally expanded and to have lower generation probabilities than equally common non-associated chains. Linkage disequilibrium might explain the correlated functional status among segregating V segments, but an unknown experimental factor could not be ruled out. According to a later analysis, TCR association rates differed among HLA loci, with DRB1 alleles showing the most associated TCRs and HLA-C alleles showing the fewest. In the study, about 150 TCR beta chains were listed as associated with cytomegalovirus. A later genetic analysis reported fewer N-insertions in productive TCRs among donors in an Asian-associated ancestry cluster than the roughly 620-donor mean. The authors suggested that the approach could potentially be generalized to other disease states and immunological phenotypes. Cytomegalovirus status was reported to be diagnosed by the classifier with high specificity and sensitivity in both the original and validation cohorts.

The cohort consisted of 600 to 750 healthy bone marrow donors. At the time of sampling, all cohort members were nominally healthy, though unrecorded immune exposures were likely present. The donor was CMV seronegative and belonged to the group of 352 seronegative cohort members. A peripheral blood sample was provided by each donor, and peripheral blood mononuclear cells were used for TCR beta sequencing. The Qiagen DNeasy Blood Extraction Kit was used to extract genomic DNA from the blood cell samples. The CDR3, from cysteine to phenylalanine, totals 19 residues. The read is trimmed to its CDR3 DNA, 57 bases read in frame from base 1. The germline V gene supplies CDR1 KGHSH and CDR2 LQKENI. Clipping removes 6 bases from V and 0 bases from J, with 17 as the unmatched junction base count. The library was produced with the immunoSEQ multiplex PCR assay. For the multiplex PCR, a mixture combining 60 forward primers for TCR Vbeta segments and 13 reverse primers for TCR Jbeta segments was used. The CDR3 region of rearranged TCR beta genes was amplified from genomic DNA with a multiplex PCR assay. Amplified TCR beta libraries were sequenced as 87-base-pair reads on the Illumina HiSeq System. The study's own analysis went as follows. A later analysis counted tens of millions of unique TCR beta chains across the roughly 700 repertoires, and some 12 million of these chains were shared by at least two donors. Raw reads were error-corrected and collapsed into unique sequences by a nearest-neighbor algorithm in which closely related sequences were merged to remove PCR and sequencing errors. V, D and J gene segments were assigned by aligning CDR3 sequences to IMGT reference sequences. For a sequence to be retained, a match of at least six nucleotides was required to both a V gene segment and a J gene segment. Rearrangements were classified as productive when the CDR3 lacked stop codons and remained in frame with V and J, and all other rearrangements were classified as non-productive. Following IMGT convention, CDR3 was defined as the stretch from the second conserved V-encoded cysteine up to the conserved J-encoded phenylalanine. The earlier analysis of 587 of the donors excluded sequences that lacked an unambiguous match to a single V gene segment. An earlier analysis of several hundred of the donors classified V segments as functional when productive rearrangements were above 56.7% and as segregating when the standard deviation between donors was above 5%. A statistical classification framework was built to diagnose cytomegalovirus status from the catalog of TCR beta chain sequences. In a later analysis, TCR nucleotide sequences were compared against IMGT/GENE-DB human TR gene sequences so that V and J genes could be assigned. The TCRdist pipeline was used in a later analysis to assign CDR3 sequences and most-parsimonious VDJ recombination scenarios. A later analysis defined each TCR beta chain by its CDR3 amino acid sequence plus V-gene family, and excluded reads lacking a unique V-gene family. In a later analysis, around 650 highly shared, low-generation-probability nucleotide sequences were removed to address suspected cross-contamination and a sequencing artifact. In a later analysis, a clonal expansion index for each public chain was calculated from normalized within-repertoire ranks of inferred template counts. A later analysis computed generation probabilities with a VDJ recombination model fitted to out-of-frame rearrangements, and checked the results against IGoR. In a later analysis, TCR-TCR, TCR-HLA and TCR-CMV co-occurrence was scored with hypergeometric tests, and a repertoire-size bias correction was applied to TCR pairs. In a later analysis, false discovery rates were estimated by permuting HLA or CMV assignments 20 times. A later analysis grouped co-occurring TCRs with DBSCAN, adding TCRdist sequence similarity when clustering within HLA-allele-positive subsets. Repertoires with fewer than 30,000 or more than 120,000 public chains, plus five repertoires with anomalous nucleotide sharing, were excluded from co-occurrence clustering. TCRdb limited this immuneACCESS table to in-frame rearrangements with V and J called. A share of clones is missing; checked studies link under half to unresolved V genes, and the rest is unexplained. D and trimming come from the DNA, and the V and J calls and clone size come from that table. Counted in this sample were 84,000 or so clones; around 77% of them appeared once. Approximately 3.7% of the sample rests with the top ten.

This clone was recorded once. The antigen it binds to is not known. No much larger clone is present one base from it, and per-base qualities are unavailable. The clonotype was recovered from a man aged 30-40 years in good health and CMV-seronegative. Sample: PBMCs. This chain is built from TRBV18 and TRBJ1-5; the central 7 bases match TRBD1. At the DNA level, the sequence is TGTGCCAGCTCTCTTTACGCCCCTGCCGAGGGGGCTAGCAATCAGCCCCAGCATTTT. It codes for CASSLYAPAEGASNQPQHF.